One and the same sample provided the 22 T cell receptor beta chains below, sequenced in a study of tumor and adjacent non-tumor tissue in lung cancer. This sample's RNA came from whole unsorted tissue. Three rounds of nested PCR, following a modified ARM-PCR protocol, produced the TCRbeta library. TCRdb recomputed calls from the multiplex PCR reads with MiXCR, one row per CDR3 protein. Here the sample spans under 100,000 distinct CDR3 sequences, around two thirds being singletons. The sequencing sample was made of lung tumor tissue. These receptors were obtained from a woman between 65 and 79 years old with non-small cell lung cancer.

The chain couples TRBV30 to TRBJ1-2; D ambiguous. The CDR3 sequence is 11 residues long. Trimming pared 2 bases from V and 8 bases from J, leaving 9 bases between. CDR1 and CDR2 from the germline V gene are GTSNPN and SVGIG (reference sequence). The CDR3 is CAWSIPGGYTF. The CDR3 region has the DNA TGTGCCTGGAGTATACCGGGGGGCTACACCTTC.

This clonotype has at least ten counts. The genes are TRBV29-1 and TRBJ1-1; D unclear. There are 13 residues in the CDR3. The V gene's germline CDR1 is SQVTM and CDR2 ANQGSEA. V was pared by 2 bases and J by 5 bases, with 12 bases between. CDR3 sequence (DNA): TGCAGCGTTGAATCGGGAGGTGGGACTGAAGCTTTCTTT. It codes for CSVESGGGTEAFF. Full variable domain (missing parts from reference TRBV29-1 and TRBJ1-1): SAVISQKPSRDICQRGTSLTIQCQVDSQVTMMFWYRQQPGQSLTLIATANQGSEATYESGFVIDKFPISRPNLTFSTLTVSNMSPEDSSIYLCSVESGGGTEAFFGQGTRLTVV.

The J gene is TRBJ2-7, the V gene TRBV7-9; TRBD1 agrees at 7 bases. The germline gives CDR1 SEHNR, CDR2 FQNEAQ (reference sequence). The CDR3 loop spans 14 amino acids. DNA for the CDR3: TGTGCTAGCTGCCAGGGACAGCCCCCCTACGAGCAGTACTTC. Translating it yields CASCQGQPPYEQYF.

Worth noting for this clonotype: A read error may produce the germline difference seen at one junction end. The V gene is TRBV29-1, the J gene TRBJ2-2, with D perhaps matching TRBD2 (5 bases). The CDR3 extends over 14 amino acids. The germline CDR1 and CDR2 sequences are SQVTM and ANQGSEA. The CDR3 spells CSVGGITNTGVLLF. The CDR3 DNA reads TGCAGCGTTGGTGGCATAACGAACACCGGGGTGCTGTTGTTT.

The genes are TRBV29-1 and TRBJ1-1; the D gene is possibly TRBD1 (5 bases). In germline, CDR1 is SQVTM, CDR2 ANQGSEA. Trimming took off 6 bases at V and 10 bases at J, with 30 bases between the two ends. The CDR3 totals 16 residues. CDR3 DNA: TGCAGCGTCCAGAGTGCAAGAACTTCTCGGGACGATACAGCTTTCTTT. It yields the protein CSVQSARTSRDDTAFF.

This clonotype was observed a few times. A read error may be the cause here, since a much bigger clone is one base away. The rearrangement links TRBV24-1 to TRBJ2-3; D might be TRBD1 (5 bases). This CDR3 has 13 amino acids. The germline gives CDR1 KGHDR, CDR2 SFDVKD. CDR3 DNA sequence: TGTGCCGCCAGTGATCCGACAGTGAATACGCGGTATTTT. The encoded protein is CAASDPTVNTRYF.

Comment on this clonotype: Since a much larger clone is just one base distant, this may be a read error. V and J are TRBV30 and TRBJ1-2, with D maybe TRBD1 (6 bases). The germline V gene encodes CDR1 GTSNPN and CDR2 SVGIG (reference sequence). This CDR3 has 15 residues. CDR3 loop: CAWRNKGEANYSYTF. CDR3 in DNA: TGTGCCTGGAGGAATAAGGGGGAGGCTAACTATAGCTACACCTTC.

This clonotype has more than one count but fewer than ten. Since a much larger clone is just one base distant, this may be a read error. This chain joins TRBV28 and TRBJ2-7; 10 nucleotides agree with TRBD2. The V gene's germline CDR1 is MDHEN and CDR2 SYDVKM. V lost 5 bases and J lost 4; bases outside the gene matches: 11. The CDR3 covers 16 residues. CDR3 region: CASSPSQASGRYEQYF. The CDR3 region has the DNA TGTGCCAGCAGTCCATCCCAGGCTAGCGGGAGATACGAGCAGTACTTC.

A note on this clonotype: A much larger clone lies a single base off, so this may be a read error. The CDR3 does not close with the conserved phenylalanine or tryptophan, likely indicating a read error. The CDR3: CSAEWQGQETQYL. CDR3 sequence (DNA): TGCAGTGCTGAGTGGCAGGGGCAAGAGACCCAGTACTTA. The chain employs TRBV20-1 and TRBJ2-5, with TRBD1 as a possible D gene (6 bases). CDR3 length: 13 residues. Germline CDR1 is DFQATT and CDR2 is SNEGSKA (reference sequence). With 5 bases removed from V and 2 bases from J, the gap between germline ends came to 12 bases.

As for this clonotype: Lacking the conserved final phenylalanine or tryptophan, this CDR3 likely reflects a read error. The chain carries TRBV6-1 and TRBJ2-7; the match to TRBD2 covers 8 bases. CDR3 length equals 16 residues. CDR1 MNHNS and CDR2 SASEGT come from the germline V gene. The trim removed 5 bases at V and 2 bases at J, leaving 11 bases unmatched. The DNA of the CDR3 is TGTGCCAGCAGTAAGACTAGCGCATTTACTGCCTACGAGCAGTACCTC. Amino acids: CASSKTSAFTAYEQYL.

Notes on this clonotype: A read error may produce the germline difference seen at one junction end. The V gene is TRBV6-1, the J gene TRBJ2-1; the match to TRBD2 covers 8 bases. The germline CDR1 and CDR2 sequences are MNHNS and SASEGT. The CDR3 extends over 15 amino acids. CDR3 region: CASSGLAGSYDEKFF. In nucleotides, the CDR3 is TGTGCCAGCAGTGGCCTAGCGGGCTCCTACGATGAGAAGTTCTTC.

Notes on this clonotype: The conserved phenylalanine or tryptophan is not found at the CDR3 terminus, so this likely reflects a read error. The limits of the CDR3 on the DNA are not certain, so only TCRdb's listed CDR3 is given. The chain is built from TRBV4-1 and TRBJ1-5; the table names TRBD1, a call not compared with the DNA. The CDR3 has 15 amino acids, counting both end residues. The germline gives CDR1 MGHRA, CDR2 YSYEKL. The CDR3 sequence is CASSQDRVRGQPQLL.

The chain has TRBV11-2 and TRBJ2-3; weak D call: TRBD1 (5 bases). Trimming pared 5 bases from V and 4 bases from J, leaving 13 bases between. The CDR3 has 14 amino acids. Germline V gives CDR1 SGHAT, CDR2 FQNNGV. The CDR3 protein is CASSPGHGADTQYF. The CDR3 nucleotides are TGTGCCAGCAGCCCCGGACATGGAGCAGATACGCAGTATTTT.

Regarding this clonotype: One base away lies a much larger clone, so this may be a sequencing read error. The rearrangement links TRBV30 to TRBJ2-1; D tentatively reads TRBD1 or TRBD2 (6 bases each). The germline V gene has CDR1 GTSNPN and CDR2 SVGIG (reference sequence). This CDR3 has 11 amino acids. In DNA form, the CDR3 reads TGTGCCCGGAGTCTGGGGGGCAAGCAGTTCTTC. It yields the protein CARSLGGKQFF. Supplemented by reference TRBV30 and TRBJ2-1, the full variable domain reads SQTIHQWPATLVQPVGSPLSLECTVEGTSNPNLYWYRQAAGRGLQLLFYSVGIGQISSEVPQNLSASRPQDRQFILSSKKLLLSDSGFYLCARSLGGKQFFGPGTRLTVL.

On this clonotype: One junction end does not reproduce the germline sequence, and a read error may be involved. V gene TRBV29-1 combines with J gene TRBJ2-7, with D possibly matching TRBD2 (6 bases). The CDR3 totals 13 residues. CDR1 is SQVTM, CDR2 ANQGSEA, per germline. CDR3 loop: CTVELGSHHEQYF. The CDR3 nucleotides read TGCACCGTTGAACTCGGGAGCCACCACGAGCAGTACTTC.

This clonotype was detected many times. V gene TRBV24-1 combines with J gene TRBJ1-1; D call uncertain. The CDR3 loop spans 13 amino acids. In germline, CDR1 is KGHDR, CDR2 SFDVKD. Trimming removed 10 bases from V and 6 bases from J, with 17 bases in between. The CDR3 loop reads CATRALVSSEAFF. In DNA, the CDR3 is TGTGCCACGCGGGCTCTCGTCTCTTCTGAAGCTTTCTTT.

This clonotype showed up many times. The V and J genes are TRBV11-2 and TRBJ2-7; 9 bases fit TRBD2. CDR3 size: 15 residues. V lost 0 bases and J lost 2; bases outside the gene matches: 2. Germline V gene lookup returns CDR1 SGHAT and CDR2 FQNNGV. The CDR3: CASSLETSGPYEQYF. The CDR3 nucleotides are TGTGCCAGCAGCTTAGAGACTAGCGGTCCCTACGAGCAGTACTTC.

This clonotype appeared a few times. Since a much larger clone is just one base distant, this may be a read error. The genes are TRBV5-4 and TRBJ2-2; 9 nucleotides line up with TRBD1. V was clipped by 0 bases and J by 7 bases; unmatched bases: 4. Germline-derived CDR1 and CDR2 are SGHNT and YYREEE (reference sequence). The CDR3 covers 15 residues. CDR3 nucleotides: TGTGCCAGCAGCTTGGGACAGGGGGACCACGGGGAGCTGTTTTTT. This codes for CASSLGQGDHGELFF.

On this clonotype itself: An end of the junction differs from the germline gene, which may be a read error. V usage is TRBV6-1 and J usage is TRBJ2-1, with 10 bases identical to TRBD2. In germline, CDR1 is MNHNS, CDR2 SASEGT. The CDR3 totals 17 residues. The DNA of the CDR3 is TGCGCCAGCAGTCTCGAGATGGGACTAGCGTGGAACAATGAGCAGTTCTTC. Encoded protein: CASSLEMGLAWNNEQFF.

Note on this clonotype: One end of the junction varies from germline; a read error may be responsible. The chain uses TRBV28 and TRBJ1-1; D gene ambiguous. Germline-derived CDR1 and CDR2 are MDHEN and SYDVKM. The CDR3 spans 13 residues. CDR3 sequence: CASSGDTQTEALF. CDR3 sequence (DNA): TGTGCCAGCAGCGGTGACACCCAGACTGAAGCTCTCTTT.

This clonotype was detected only once. The rearrangement uses TRBV6-5 and TRBJ2-2; D possibly corresponds to TRBD2 (5 bases). Deletions cut 8 bases from V and 7 bases from J, with 8 bases between. The CDR3 covers 11 residues. The germline CDR1 and CDR2 sequences are MNHEY and SVGAGI. CDR3 amino acids: CASRRDGELFF. The CDR3 DNA sequence: TGTGCCAGCCGACGGGACGGGGAGCTGTTTTTT.

The rearrangement links TRBV4-1 to TRBJ1-1; D possibly corresponds to TRBD1 (5 bases). Between the trimmed V and J ends, which lost 2 bases and 3 bases, there was a span of 13 bases. Germline lookup yields CDR1 MGHRA and CDR2 YSYEKL. The CDR3 runs to 15 residues. Here the CDR3 DNA reads TGCGCCAGCAGCCAACGGACAAGGGATGACACTGAAGCTTTCTTT. The encoded protein is CASSQRTRDDTEAFF.